Shown below are 21 T cell receptor beta chains from a single sample sequenced in a study of T cell responses to AZD1222 COVID-19 vaccine. Clones were sequenced by immunoSEQ multiplex PCR, and TCRdb holds only the in-frame ones, with some missing. Here the sample spans 98,000 or so clones, about 88% being singletons. The sample was peripheral blood, taken on day 0 of AZD1222 vaccination. The receptors originated from an adult in good health.

This sequence joins TRBV7-8 and TRBJ1-2; D gene ambiguous. The CDR3 extends over 17 amino acids. Trimming removed 4 bases from V and 3 bases from J, with 21 bases in between. Germline V gene sequence: CDR1 SGHVS, CDR2 FQNEAQ. The CDR3, as DNA: TGTGCCAGCAGCTCCCCCCGGGAGCCGAGTGAACACTATGGCTACACCTTC. Its protein product is CASSSPREPSEHYGYTF.

The chain has TRBV7-9 and TRBJ2-3; tentative D call: TRBD2 (7 bases). V dropped 4 bases and J dropped 4 bases, with 18 bases sitting between them. Germline V gives CDR1 SEHNR, CDR2 FQNEAQ (reference sequence). The CDR3 spans 16 residues. The DNA for the CDR3 is TGTGCCAGCAGCTCCCTAGTGGGGGGGCCTCCAGATACGCAGTATTTT. It specifies CASSSLVGGPPDTQYF.

This clone was seen only once. The V and J genes are TRBV3-1 (or the pseudogene TRBV3-2) and TRBJ1-4; 7 bases match TRBD1. V was clipped by 0 bases and J by 8 bases; unmatched bases: 6. CDR3 length: 15 residues. Germline lookup yields CDR1 LGHDT and CDR2 YNNKEL (reference sequence). DNA for the CDR3: TGTGCCAGCAGCCAAGATATGACCAGGGGGGAAAAACTGTTTTTT. Its protein product is CASSQDMTRGEKLFF.

This clone was observed a single time. The chain recombines TRBV4-1 with TRBJ1-2; TRBD1 agrees at 9 bases. CDR3 length: 16 amino acids. V dropped 4 bases and J dropped 2; count of bases not matched to a gene: 8. Germline V lookup: CDR1 MGHRA, CDR2 YSYEKL. CDR3 sequence reads: CASSPGQGRGNYGYTF. The CDR3 coding sequence is TGCGCCAGCAGCCCGGGACAGGGAAGGGGGAACTATGGCTACACCTTC.

V usage is TRBV6-5 and J usage is TRBJ1-4; D is ambiguous. The CDR3 sequence is 13 residues long. Germline values: CDR1 MNHEY, CDR2 SVGAGI. Between the trimmed V and J ends, which lost 2 bases and 8 bases, there was a span of 9 bases. CDR3 DNA: TGTGCCAGCAGTTACCGGGGTGGAGAAAAACTGTTTTTT. Translating gives CASSYRGGEKLFF.

V is TRBV19 and J is TRBJ1-2; 7 bases align to TRBD1. The germline CDR1 and CDR2 sequences are LNHDA and SQIVND (reference sequence). V lost 5 bases to trimming and J lost 3 bases; unmatched junction nucleotides: 6. This CDR3 is built from 14 residues. The CDR3 DNA follows: TGTGCCAGTAGTCTAGGGGGCGCGGACTATGGCTACACCTTC. It translates to CASSLGGADYGYTF.

The chain couples TRBV6-5 to TRBJ1-1, with no clear D. Trimming removed 6 bases from V and 5 bases from J, with 10 bases in between. The CDR3 spans 12 residues. Germline CDR1 MNHEY, CDR2 SVGAGI. CDR3 sequence (DNA): TGTGCCAGCAGCCAAGGAGGGACTGAAGCTTTCTTT. Encoded protein: CASSQGGTEAFF.

This clone has more than one count but fewer than ten. The chain employs TRBV27 and TRBJ2-3, with a tentative D call TRBD2 (7 bases). This CDR3 contains 15 residues. Trimming took 6 bases from V and 3 from J, leaving 16 bases between them. Germline values: CDR1 MNHEY, CDR2 SMNVEV (reference sequence). Written as DNA, the CDR3 is TGTGCCAGCAGCCGAGTGGGGGGGCCAACAGATACGCAGTATTTT. Residues: CASSRVGGPTDTQYF.

This chain uses TRBV30 with TRBJ1-4, with D possibly being TRBD1 (5 bases). This CDR3 comprises 14 residues. V was shortened by 4 bases and J by 10 bases, with 19 bases between the two germline ends. Germline loops: CDR1 GTSNPN, CDR2 SVGIG (reference sequence). The CDR3 DNA reads as TGTGCCTGGACCGAGAGCGGGGCAGATCGAAAACTGTTTTTT. Its protein product is CAWTESGADRKLFF. The complete variable domain, with remaining parts taken from reference TRBV30 and TRBJ1-4, reads SQTIHQWPATLVQPVGSPLSLECTVEGTSNPNLYWYRQAAGRGLQLLFYSVGIGQISSEVPQNLSASRPQDRQFILSSKKLLLSDSGFYLCAWTESGADRKLFFGSGTQLSVL.

The rearrangement uses TRBV11-2 and TRBJ1-1; D unresolved. V lost 1 base and J 2 bases, leaving 5 bases between the germline ends. Germline V lookup: CDR1 SGHAT, CDR2 FQNNGV. The CDR3 loop spans 13 amino acids. CDR3 sequence: CASSLGENTEAFF. The CDR3 DNA reads TGTGCCAGCAGCTTAGGGGAAAACACTGAAGCTTTCTTT.

The chain has TRBV28 and TRBJ2-1; perhaps TRBD2 as D (7 bases). Trimming removed 6 bases from V and 2 bases from J, with 14 bases in between. Germline V lookup: CDR1 MDHEN, CDR2 SYDVKM. The length of the CDR3 is 15 residues. DNA of the CDR3: TGTGCCAGCAGATATCTGGGGGGGCCCTACAATGAGCAGTTCTTC. Its translation: CASRYLGGPYNEQFF.

The J gene is TRBJ1-1, the V gene TRBV6-5, with D maybe TRBD1 (6 bases). Trimming shortened V by 4 bases and J by 3 bases, and 9 bases separated the two germline ends. There are 13 residues in the CDR3. Germline V gene lookup returns CDR1 MNHEY and CDR2 SVGAGI. The DNA for the CDR3 is TGTGCCAGCAGTTCGGGGGGGCACACTGAAGCTTTCTTT. Amino acids: CASSSGGHTEAFF.

CDR3 sequence: CASSSSNRLTQYF. CDR3 nucleotides: TGTGCCAGCAGTTCTTCCAACAGGCTTACGCAGTATTTT. The chain employs TRBV6-5 and TRBJ2-3; maybe TRBD1 (5 bases). V lost 4 bases, J lost 8 bases, and 13 bases lay in between. Germline CDR1 and CDR2: MNHEY and SVGAGI. This CDR3 has 13 residues.

V and J are TRBV6-5 and TRBJ1-2; a weak D match, TRBD1 (6 bases). Germline loops: CDR1 MNHEY, CDR2 SVGAGI. The CDR3 covers 13 residues. The V end was cut by 8 bases, the J end by 6 bases, with 16 bases between. The CDR3, as DNA: TGTGCCAGCGGACGTACAGGGTCGGATGGCTACACCTTC. It is translated as CASGRTGSDGYTF.

The rearrangement uses TRBV5-1 and TRBJ1-5; tentative D call: TRBD1 (5 bases). CDR1 and CDR2 from the germline V gene are SGHRS and YFSETQ. The CDR3 is made up of 15 amino acids. The V end was cut by 3 bases, the J end by 2 bases, with 12 bases between. CDR3 bases: TGCGCCAGCAGCTGGGGACCGGACGGCAATCAGCCCCAGCATTTT. Its translation is CASSWGPDGNQPQHF.

The CDR3 region is CASSLEGTAEETQYF. The CDR3 nucleotides read TGCGCCAGCAGCTTGGAGGGCACAGCTGAAGAGACCCAGTACTTC. The genes are TRBV5-1 and TRBJ2-5, with unresolved D. V was cut by 0 bases and J by 3 bases, with 12 bases left in between. The germline CDR1 and CDR2 sequences are SGHRS and YFSETQ. The CDR3 is made up of 15 amino acids.

J is TRBJ2-5 and V is TRBV2; the D is unclear. Looked up from germline, CDR1 is SNHLY and CDR2 is FYNNEI. V dropped 7 bases and J dropped 4 bases, with 19 bases sitting between them. The CDR3 spans 15 residues. In DNA, the CDR3 is TGTGCCAGCACCAGGACCCCGGCGGTGATAGAGACCCAGTACTTC. Its translation is CASTRTPAVIETQYF.

The chain uses TRBV7-9 and TRBJ2-1; weak D call: TRBD1 (5 bases). CDR1 and CDR2 from the germline V gene are SEHNR and FQNEAQ (reference sequence). With 2 bases removed from V and 6 bases from J, the gap between germline ends came to 17 bases. The CDR3 has 16 residues. The CDR3 spells CASSLLEWGHSNEQFF. CDR3 DNA: TGTGCCAGCAGCTTACTCGAGTGGGGCCATAGCAATGAGCAGTTCTTC.

The chain has TRBV9 and TRBJ2-5; the match to TRBD2 covers 8 bases. V lost 0 bases, J lost 5 bases, and 9 bases stayed unmatched. Germline values: CDR1 SGDLS, CDR2 YYNGEE. This CDR3 comprises 16 residues. The CDR3 protein is CASSVAQRGPQETQYF. The CDR3 DNA sequence: TGTGCCAGCAGCGTAGCCCAGCGGGGGCCCCAGGAGACCCAGTACTTC.

V is TRBV9 and J is TRBJ2-3, with 11 positions matching TRBD2. Germline CDR1 and CDR2: SGDLS and YYNGEE. The CDR3 has 18 residues. Unmatched junction bases numbered 14, after V lost 1 base and J lost 7 bases. The CDR3 bases are TGTGCCAGCAGCGTAACGGGACTAGCGGCCCCATCGGTAAATACGCAGTATTTT. This gives the protein CASSVTGLAAPSVNTQYF.

V gene TRBV5-5 combines with J gene TRBJ2-5, with D possibly matching TRBD2 (5 bases). Trimming stripped 2 bases from V and 3 bases from J, with 11 bases between. CDR3 length: 14 residues. Germline CDR1 SGHKS, CDR2 YYEKEE (reference sequence). CDR3 amino acids: CASSFPGVEETQYF. CDR3 bases: TGTGCCAGCAGCTTTCCCGGGGTTGAAGAGACCCAGTACTTC.